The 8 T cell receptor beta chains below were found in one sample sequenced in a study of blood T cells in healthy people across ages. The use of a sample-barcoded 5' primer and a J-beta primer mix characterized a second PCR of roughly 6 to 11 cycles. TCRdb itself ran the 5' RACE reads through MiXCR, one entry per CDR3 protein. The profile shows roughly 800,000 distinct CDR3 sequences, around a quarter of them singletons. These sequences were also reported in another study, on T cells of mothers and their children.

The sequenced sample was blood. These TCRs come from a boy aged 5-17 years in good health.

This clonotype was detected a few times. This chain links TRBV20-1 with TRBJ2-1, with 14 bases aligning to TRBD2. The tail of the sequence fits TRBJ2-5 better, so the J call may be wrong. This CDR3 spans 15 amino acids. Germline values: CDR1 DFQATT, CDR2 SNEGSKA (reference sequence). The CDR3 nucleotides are TGCAGTGCTAAGACTAGCGGGGGGGCCGCAGAGACCCAGTACTTC. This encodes CSAKTSGGAAETQYF.

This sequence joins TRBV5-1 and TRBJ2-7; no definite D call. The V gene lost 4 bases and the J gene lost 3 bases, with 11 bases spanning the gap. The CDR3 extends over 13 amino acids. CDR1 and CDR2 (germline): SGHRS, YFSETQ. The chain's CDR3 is CASSTGSNYEQYF. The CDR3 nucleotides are TGCGCCAGCAGCACTGGATCCAACTACGAGCAGTACTTC.

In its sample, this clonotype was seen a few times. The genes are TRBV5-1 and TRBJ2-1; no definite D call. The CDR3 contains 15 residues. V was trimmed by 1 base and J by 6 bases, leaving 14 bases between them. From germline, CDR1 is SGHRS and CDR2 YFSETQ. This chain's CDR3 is CASSLTAIVGNEQFF. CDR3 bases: TGCGCCAGCAGCTTGACGGCTATAGTTGGCAATGAGCAGTTCTTC. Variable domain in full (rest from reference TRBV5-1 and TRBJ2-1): KAGVTQTPRYLIKTRGQQVTLSCSPISGHRSVSWYQQTPGQGLQFLFEYFSETQRNKGNFPGRFSGRQFSNSRSEMNVSTLELGDSALYLCASSLTAIVGNEQFFGPGTRLTVL.

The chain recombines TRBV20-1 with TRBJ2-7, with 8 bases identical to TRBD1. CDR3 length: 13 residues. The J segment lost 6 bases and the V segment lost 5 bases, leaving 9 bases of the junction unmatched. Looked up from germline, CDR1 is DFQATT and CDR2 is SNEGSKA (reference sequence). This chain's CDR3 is CSAGSDRGGEQYF. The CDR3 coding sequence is TGCAGTGCTGGAAGTGACAGGGGAGGCGAGCAGTACTTC.

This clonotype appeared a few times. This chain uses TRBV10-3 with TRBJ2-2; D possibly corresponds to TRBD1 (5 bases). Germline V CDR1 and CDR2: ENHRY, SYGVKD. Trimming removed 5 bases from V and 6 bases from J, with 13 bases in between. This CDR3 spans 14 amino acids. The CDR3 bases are TGTGCCATCAGTTCGGACACTCTACCCGGGGAGCTGTTTTTT. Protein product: CAISSDTLPGELFF.

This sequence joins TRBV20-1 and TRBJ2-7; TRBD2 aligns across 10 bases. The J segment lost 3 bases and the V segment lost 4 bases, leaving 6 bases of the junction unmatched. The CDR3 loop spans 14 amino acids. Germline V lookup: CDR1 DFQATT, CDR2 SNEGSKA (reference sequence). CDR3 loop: CSATTSGPIYEQYF. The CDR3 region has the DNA TGCAGTGCTACGACTAGCGGGCCCATCTACGAGCAGTACTTC.

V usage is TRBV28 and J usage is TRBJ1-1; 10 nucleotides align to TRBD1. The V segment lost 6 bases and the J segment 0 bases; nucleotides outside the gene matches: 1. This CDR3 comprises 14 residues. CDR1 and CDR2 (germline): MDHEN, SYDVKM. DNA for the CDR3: TGTGCCAGCAGGACAGGGGGCATGAACACTGAAGCTTTCTTT. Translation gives CASRTGGMNTEAFF.

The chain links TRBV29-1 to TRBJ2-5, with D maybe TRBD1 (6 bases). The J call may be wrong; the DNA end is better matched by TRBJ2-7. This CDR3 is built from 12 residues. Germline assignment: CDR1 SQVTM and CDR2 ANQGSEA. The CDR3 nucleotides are TGCAGCGTCGCCGACATAGGGGGCGAGCAGTACTTC. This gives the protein CSVADIGGEQYF.